The clone carrying this T cell receptor beta chain was detected a few times. This sample stems from a study of CD8 T cells in ankylosing spondylitis. CDR3 size: 13 residues. Germline loops: CDR1 LNHDA, CDR2 SQIVND (reference sequence). The V end lost 5 bases, the J end lost 4 bases, and 11 bases lay between the germline ends. TCRdb independently ran MiXCR on the 5' RACE reads; one entry per CDR3 protein. Seen here are some 140,000 distinct CDR3 sequences, 6% to 8% observed once, and the top ten hold 9.5% to 15%. This chain links TRBV19 with TRBJ1-1, with a possible D match to TRBD1 (6 bases). Sequenced sample: blood, either unsorted or a sorted T cell fraction (not recorded which). This receptor was taken from a female donor with ankylosing spondylitis or in good health (not recorded which). In DNA form, the CDR3 reads TGTGCCAGTAGTTCGGACAGCGCCACTGAAGCTTTCTTT. Translation: CASSSDSATEAFF. The full variable domain, its missing parts supplied by reference TRBV19 and TRBJ1-1, is DGGITQSPKYLFRKEGQNVTLSCEQNLNHDAMYWYRQDPGQGLRLIYYSQIVNDFQKGDIAEGYSVSREKKESFPLTVTSAQKNPTAFYLCASSSDSATEAFFGQGTRLTVV.